The source of this T cell receptor beta chain is a study of cytotoxic CD8 clonotypes in ibrutinib-treated CLL. Libraries were prepared by immunoSEQ multiplex PCR; TCRdb keeps only in-frame clonotypes and omits some of them. The table lists fewer than 80,000 clones, around three fifths of them singletons. V lost 5 bases and J lost 0, with 11 bases in between. This CDR3 contains 15 residues. The germline gives CDR1 LNHDA, CDR2 SQIVND (reference sequence). Investigators sourced around 1.9 micrograms of genomic DNA from cryopreserved PBMCs for TCR beta libraries. This clonotype was obtained from a human donor with chronic lymphocytic leukemia. The source was PBMCs, collected after 12 months of ibrutinib treatment. This chain links TRBV19 with TRBJ1-5; D is ambiguous. In DNA, the CDR3 is TGTGCCAGTAGTCGACCGGCTTATAGCAATCAGCCCCAGCATTTT. Translation gives CASSRPAYSNQPQHF.